Listed here are 20 T cell receptor beta chains from one sample, sequenced in a study of T cell responses to AZD1222 COVID-19 vaccine. Clones were sequenced by immunoSEQ multiplex PCR, and TCRdb holds only the in-frame ones, with some missing. The data contain 120,000 to 150,000 clones, about 90% of them singletons. The starting material was peripheral blood, obtained 28 days after the second dose of the MenACWY control vaccine. These receptor sequences come from an adult who received the MenACWY meningococcal vaccine as a control.

The chain has TRBV11-2 and TRBJ2-7; TRBD2 matches at 11 bases. Germline lookup yields CDR1 SGHAT and CDR2 FQNNGV. J was trimmed by 3 bases and V by 3 bases; bases with no gene match: 4. The CDR3 has 15 residues. The CDR3 nucleotides are TGTGCCAGCAGCTTGATAGCGGGGGGGCACTACGAGCAGTACTTC. Protein sequence: CASSLIAGGHYEQYF.

This chain joins TRBV6-2 or TRBV6-3 and TRBJ1-6; 9 positions match TRBD1. With V trimmed by 5 bases and J by 11 bases, 10 bases remained unmatched. The germline V gene encodes CDR1 MNHEY and CDR2 SVGEGT. This CDR3 comprises 15 residues. The CDR3 is CASSHLDRGATPLHF. The CDR3 DNA reads TGTGCCAGCAGTCACCTGGACAGGGGAGCGACACCCCTCCACTTT.

The chain couples TRBV18 to TRBJ1-3; the D is unclear. V lost 4 bases to trimming and J lost 2 bases, with 15 bases between them. Germline CDR1 is KGHSH and CDR2 is LQKENI. The CDR3 consists of 16 residues. Here the CDR3 reads CASSQGQADTGNTIYF. The CDR3 DNA reads as TGTGCCAGCTCACAGGGCCAGGCTGATACTGGAAACACCATATATTTT.

A word on this clone: An end of the junction does not agree with germline; a read error may underlie this. The chain joins TRBV6-1 to TRBJ1-6, with D tentatively TRBD1 (5 bases). Germline assignment: CDR1 MNHNS and CDR2 SASEGT. This CDR3 has 16 amino acids. CDR3 bases: TGTGCCAGCAGTGGACCCGACAGCTCCGATAATTCACCCCTCCACTTT. Amino acid sequence: CASSGPDSSDNSPLHF.

The rearrangement links TRBV6-5 to TRBJ2-1; 9 nucleotides line up with TRBD1. J was trimmed by 12 bases and V by 6 bases; bases with no gene match: 12. CDR3 length equals 14 residues. CDR1 MNHEY and CDR2 SVGAGI come from the germline V gene. CDR3 region: CASSPGQGHLGQFF. The CDR3 nucleotides read TGTGCCAGCAGCCCGGGACAGGGCCACTTGGGGCAGTTCTTC.

The J gene is TRBJ1-5, the V gene TRBV19; 9 bases agree with TRBD1. Per germline, CDR1 LNHDA and CDR2 SQIVND (reference sequence). The V segment lost 4 bases and the J segment 7 bases; nucleotides outside the gene matches: 8. The CDR3 extends over 15 amino acids. In nucleotides, the CDR3 is TGTGCCAGTAGTAACCGGGACAGGGCCAGCCAGCCCCAGCATTTT. Amino acids: CASSNRDRASQPQHF.

V is TRBV10-2 and J is TRBJ2-3; D is perhaps TRBD1 (6 bases). There are 13 residues in the CDR3. Per germline, CDR1 WSHSY and CDR2 SAAADI. Between the trimmed V and J ends, which lost 3 bases and 11 bases, there was a span of 15 bases. DNA of the CDR3: TGCGCCAGCAGTGATCAGGGGAAGATTCGGCAGTATTTT. Residues: CASSDQGKIRQYF.

The chain's CDR3 is CASSPHMRNTEAFF. The CDR3 region has the DNA TGTGCCAGCAGCCCCCATATGCGGAACACTGAAGCTTTCTTT. V is TRBV7-2 and J is TRBJ1-1; D gene unclear. Trimming pared 5 bases from V and 1 base from J, leaving 11 bases between. Per germline, CDR1 SGHTA and CDR2 FQGNSA. The CDR3 is 14 amino acids.

The chain couples TRBV5-1 to TRBJ2-3, with D perhaps matching TRBD1 or TRBD2 (6 bases each). The CDR3 loop spans 16 amino acids. Germline V gives CDR1 SGHRS, CDR2 YFSETQ. V was trimmed by 1 base and J by 0 bases, leaving 12 bases between them. The DNA of the CDR3 is TGCGCCAGCAGCTTGACCGGGGGCTTTAGCACAGATACGCAGTATTTT. Translation: CASSLTGGFSTDTQYF. The full variable domain, in which reference TRBV5-1 and TRBJ2-3 provide the parts outside the CDR3, is KAGVTQTPRYLIKTRGQQVTLSCSPISGHRSVSWYQQTPGQGLQFLFEYFSETQRNKGNFPGRFSGRQFSNSRSEMNVSTLELGDSALYLCASSLTGGFSTDTQYFGPGTRLTVL.

The chain has TRBV6-6 and TRBJ2-1, with 10 bases identical to TRBD2. Germline values: CDR1 MNHNY, CDR2 SVGAGI (reference sequence). The CDR3 totals 17 residues. The V gene end was trimmed by 7 bases and the J gene end by 2 bases; junction bases not matched to a gene: 11. The CDR3 sequence: CASNRLAGAIPYNEQFF. The CDR3, as DNA: TGTGCCAGCAATCGGCTAGCGGGAGCTATTCCCTACAATGAGCAGTTCTTC.

The chain links TRBV19 to TRBJ2-5; D ambiguous. V was clipped by 4 bases and J by 1 base, with 1 base between them. CDR1 and CDR2 from the germline V gene are LNHDA and SQIVND (reference sequence). This CDR3 comprises 11 residues. The CDR3 DNA reads TGTGCCAGTAGTAGCCAAGAGACCCAGTACTTC. Protein sequence: CASSSQETQYF.

This clone appeared a single time. The chain recombines TRBV21-1 with TRBJ2-1. TRBV21-1 is annotated as a pseudogene. This CDR3 is 16 amino acids long. The CDR3 loop reads CASKGKGFGPRDEQFF. For the CDR3, the DNA is TGTGCCAGCAAGGGTAAGGGCTTCGGCCCTAGGGATGAGCAGTTCTTC.

This clone was observed once. The V and J genes are TRBV9 and TRBJ2-3; TRBD2 matches 9 bases. Germline CDR1 SGDLS, CDR2 YYNGEE. Trimming took 2 bases from V and 6 from J; bases not matched to a gene: 7. The CDR3 contains 15 residues. CDR3 coding DNA: TGTGCCAGCAGCGTTAGCGGGGGACCTTGGGATACGCAGTATTTT. Translated: CASSVSGGPWDTQYF.

The chain joins TRBV11-2 to TRBJ2-5, with D perhaps matching TRBD2 (5 bases). The CDR3 totals 15 residues. V was pared by 2 bases and J by 5 bases, with 15 bases between. Germline V lookup: CDR1 SGHAT, CDR2 FQNNGV. CDR3 sequence: CASSLFTGTGETQYF. For the CDR3, the DNA is TGTGCCAGCAGCTTATTCACGGGTACGGGGGAGACCCAGTACTTC.

The chain carries TRBV30 and TRBJ1-1; tentatively, D is TRBD1 (5 bases). In germline, CDR1 is GTSNPN, CDR2 SVGIG (reference sequence). Trimming removed 8 bases from V and 1 base from J, with 14 bases in between. This CDR3 comprises 13 residues. CDR3 coding DNA: TGTGCCCGGGAGAAGACAGAGAACACTGAAGCTTTCTTT. This gives the protein CAREKTENTEAFF.

The chain combines TRBV6-2 or TRBV6-3 with TRBJ1-5, with 8 bases lining up with TRBD1. Germline V gives CDR1 MNHEY, CDR2 SVGEGT. V lost 1 base to trimming and J lost 2 bases; unmatched junction nucleotides: 10. This CDR3 region has 18 residues. DNA of the CDR3: TGTGCCAGCAGTTACTGGAGACAGGGGAGGATAGGCAATCAGCCCCAGCATTTT. The encoded protein is CASSYWRQGRIGNQPQHF.

This chain connects TRBV10-3 to TRBJ1-1; D is possibly TRBD1 (5 bases). The germline V gene encodes CDR1 ENHRY and CDR2 SYGVKD. The CDR3 is made up of 13 amino acids. With 10 bases removed from V and 0 bases from J, the gap between germline ends came to 12 bases. The CDR3, as DNA: TGTGCCAATTCAGACAGAATGAACACTGAAGCTTTCTTT. Protein product: CANSDRMNTEAFF.

The genes are TRBV11-2 and TRBJ2-7, with D maybe TRBD2 (6 bases). Trimming removed 2 bases from V and 0 bases from J, with 11 bases in between. Germline assignment: CDR1 SGHAT and CDR2 FQNNGV. The CDR3 consists of 15 residues. The CDR3 loop is CASSLYLRGSYEQYF. CDR3 DNA: TGTGCCAGCAGCTTATATCTGCGGGGCTCCTACGAGCAGTACTTC.

This clone was detected once. The germline gene is not matched at one end of the junction; a read error may be the cause. The genes are TRBV11-1 and TRBJ2-1; 10 bases fit TRBD1. The CDR3 totals 17 residues. Germline CDR1 reads SGHAT; CDR2 reads FQDESV (reference sequence). This chain's CDR3 is CASSLAGGTGVINEQFF. DNA of the CDR3: TGTGCCAGCAGCCTAGCCGGAGGGACAGGGGTAATCAATGAGCAGTTCTTC.

The chain joins TRBV3-1 (or the pseudogene TRBV3-2) to TRBJ1-2, with TRBD1 as a possible D gene (5 bases). Looked up from germline, CDR1 is LGHDT and CDR2 is YNNKEL (reference sequence). Deletions cut 0 bases from V and 7 bases from J, with 9 bases between. The CDR3 extends over 13 amino acids. CDR3 in DNA: TGTGCCAGCAGCCAAGAGGCAGGGCTTGGCTACACCTTC. As protein: CASSQEAGLGYTF.